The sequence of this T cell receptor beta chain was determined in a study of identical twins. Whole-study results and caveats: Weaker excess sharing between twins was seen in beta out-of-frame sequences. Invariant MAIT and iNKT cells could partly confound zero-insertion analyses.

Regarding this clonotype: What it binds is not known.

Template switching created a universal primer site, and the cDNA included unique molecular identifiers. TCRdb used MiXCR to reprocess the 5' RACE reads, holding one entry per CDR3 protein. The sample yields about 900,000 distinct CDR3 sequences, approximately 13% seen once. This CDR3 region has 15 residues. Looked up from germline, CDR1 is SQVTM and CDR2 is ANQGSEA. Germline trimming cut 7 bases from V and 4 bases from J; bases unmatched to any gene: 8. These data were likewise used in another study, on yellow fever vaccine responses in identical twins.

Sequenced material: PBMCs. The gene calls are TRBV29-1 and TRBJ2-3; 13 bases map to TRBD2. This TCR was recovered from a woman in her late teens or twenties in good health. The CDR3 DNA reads TGCAGCGGGACCGGGACTAGCGGGAAACCAGATACGCAGTATTTT. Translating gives CSGTGTSGKPDTQYF.